This is a list of T cell receptor beta chains from one sample in a study of blood T cell repertoires in COVID-19. The protocol was immunoSEQ multiplex PCR, while the TCRdb copy is restricted to in-frame clones and leaves out a portion. The sample holds around 130,000 clones, approximately 84% seen once. The specimen was peripheral blood. The source is a woman aged 60-75 years with acute or convalescent COVID-19. Each CDR3 is given with its conserved first and last residue. Each record gives: V gene, J gene, CDR3 length, CDR3 protein.

>TRBV5-6|TRBJ1-1|15
CASSLVGRGYTEAFF
>TRBV5-4|TRBJ2-3|20
CASSKGGTGHPRGRTDTQYF
>TRBV5-8|TRBJ1-4|16
CASSKGAHPANEKLFF
>TRBV2|TRBJ1-4|12
CASETGDEKLFF
>TRBV5-1|TRBJ2-3|17
CASSFGLLHSFTDTQYF
>TRBV24-1|TRBJ1-2|16
CATSPPEGAGNYGYTF
>TRBV30|TRBJ1-6|15
CAWSVGSSYNSPLHF
>TRBV6-5|TRBJ2-4|14
CASSRQGIGDIQYF
>TRBV24-1|TRBJ1-1|12
CATSDFRGKAFF
>TRBV4-1|TRBJ2-7|14
CASSQVGAAYEQYF
>TRBV12-3/TRBV12-4|TRBJ1-1|13
CASRRGEWTEAFF
>TRBV12-3/TRBV12-4|TRBJ1-5|12
CASSLFRGAQHF
>TRBV7-2|TRBJ1-2|14
CASSLTNRVYGYTF
>TRBV13|TRBJ2-7|13
CASSRYLSYEQYF
>TRBV28|TRBJ1-5|14
CASSSGTARQPQHF